This TCR beta chain is drawn from a study of blood T cell repertoires in COVID-19. Overall study: In each case, the material was cDNA or gDNA derived from T cells, B-cell-depleted T cells, or PBMCs.

Original analysis: Amplification of reference gene primers provided the estimated nucleated cell counts. TCRdb's table, derived via immunoSEQ multiplex PCR, lists solely in-frame clones and lacks some. The DNA was the basis for D and trimming; V, J and clone size are from that table. The sample holds about 180,000 clones; more than 85% are singletons and the top ten take less than 3.5%. CDR1 is SGHRS and CDR2 is YFSETQ in the germline V gene. The CDR3 runs to 15 residues. Unmatched junction bases numbered 6, after V lost 4 bases and J lost 0 bases. This sequence joins TRBV5-1 and TRBJ2-5; 7 bases agree with TRBD2. This receptor was identified in a woman in her twenties or thirties with active or convalescent COVID-19. Sequences were obtained from peripheral blood. CDR3 nucleotides: TGCGCCAGCAGCCGGGAGGTAGCGGACCAAGAGACCCAGTACTTC. It encodes CASSREVADQETQYF.